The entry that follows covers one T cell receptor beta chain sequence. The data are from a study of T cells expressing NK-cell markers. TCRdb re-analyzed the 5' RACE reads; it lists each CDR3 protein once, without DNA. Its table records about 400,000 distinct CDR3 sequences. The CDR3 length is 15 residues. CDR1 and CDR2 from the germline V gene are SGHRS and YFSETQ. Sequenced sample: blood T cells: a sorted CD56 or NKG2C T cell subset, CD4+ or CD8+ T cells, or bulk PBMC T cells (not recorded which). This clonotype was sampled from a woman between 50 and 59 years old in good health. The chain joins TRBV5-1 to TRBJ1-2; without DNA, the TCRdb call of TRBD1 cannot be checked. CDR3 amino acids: CASSLAPGQTYGYTF. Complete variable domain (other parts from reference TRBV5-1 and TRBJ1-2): KAGVTQTPRYLIKTRGQQVTLSCSPISGHRSVSWYQQTPGQGLQFLFEYFSETQRNKGNFPGRFSGRQFSNSRSEMNVSTLELGDSALYLCASSLAPGQTYGYTFGSGTRLTVV.